The 18 T cell receptor beta chains reported below all come from one sample, sequenced in a study of T cell repertoires in cytomegalovirus infection. These receptors have no known antigen. One entry per CDR3 protein, called by TCRdb with MiXCR from the reads. The sample records some 350,000 distinct CDR3 sequences, around 29% being singletons. The specimen comprised cultured PBMCs, sampled from culture after CMV antigen stimulation. The receptors were gathered from a human donor in good health (CMV status not recorded). Some clones in this sample may be carry-over from other donors' samples.

The chain joins TRBV10-1 to TRBJ1-3; the D is unclear. The V end lost 3 bases, the J end lost 0 bases, and 9 bases lay between the germline ends. CDR3 length equals 15 residues. Germline CDR1 reads WNHNN; CDR2 reads SYGVQD (reference sequence). The CDR3 nucleotides read TGCGCCAGCAGTGACGCGGGAACCTCTGGAAACACCATATATTTT. This gives the protein CASSDAGTSGNTIYF.

The table lists this clonotype with a few counts. V and J are TRBV15 and TRBJ1-1; D is unresolved. The V and J ends lost 0 bases and 4 bases respectively, with 9 bases between them. This CDR3 has 14 amino acids. The germline V gene encodes CDR1 LNHNV and CDR2 YYDKDF (reference sequence). CDR3 nucleotide sequence: TGTGCCACCAGCAGAGAATCCGTGAGCACTGAAGCTTTCTTT. Translating gives CATSRESVSTEAFF. Full variable domain (outside the CDR3, taken from reference TRBV15 and TRBJ1-1): DAMVIQNPRYQVTQFGKPVTLSCSQTLNHNVMYWYQQKSSQAPKLLFHYYDKDFNNEADTPDNFQSRRPNTSFCFLDIRSPGLGDTAMYLCATSRESVSTEAFFGQGTRLTVV.

With regard to this clonotype: Sequence at one end of the junction differs from germline and may be a read error. CDR3 in amino acids: CASTLAGGLNEQFF. CDR3 in DNA: TGTGCCAGCACCTTAGCGGGGGGGCTAAATGAGCAGTTCTTC. The genes are TRBV7-6 and TRBJ2-1; 11 bases are a match to TRBD2. The CDR3 sequence is 14 residues long. Per germline, CDR1 SGHVS and CDR2 FNYEAQ.

This chain uses TRBV5-5 with TRBJ1-1; tentatively, D is TRBD1 (6 bases). Trimming removed 0 bases from V and 10 bases from J, with 13 bases in between. The CDR3 is made up of 13 amino acids. The germline gives CDR1 SGHKS, CDR2 YYEKEE (reference sequence). CDR3: CASSLAQGRGAFF. CDR3 DNA sequence: TGTGCCAGCAGCTTGGCGCAGGGGCGAGGAGCTTTCTTT.

The chain has TRBV28 and TRBJ2-1; D perhaps matches TRBD1 (5 bases). Between the trimmed V and J ends, which lost 5 bases and 1 base, there was a span of 15 bases. Germline V gene lookup returns CDR1 MDHEN and CDR2 SYDVKM. CDR3 length: 16 residues. The CDR3 sequence: CASSKTRVKSYNEQFF. CDR3 coding DNA: TGTGCCAGCAGTAAGACCAGGGTAAAATCCTACAATGAGCAGTTCTTC.

This clonotype turned up a few times. The chain links TRBV19 to TRBJ1-5, with D perhaps TRBD1 (6 bases). There are 13 residues in the CDR3. The germline CDR1 and CDR2 sequences are LNHDA and SQIVND (reference sequence). Trimming cost V 4 bases and J 9 bases, with 13 bases left between them. The CDR3 here is CASSTGARGPQHF. CDR3 nucleotide sequence: TGTGCCAGTAGTACAGGGGCTCGCGGGCCCCAGCATTTT.

This clonotype has at least ten counts. The rearrangement uses TRBV7-2 and TRBJ1-3, with 9 bases identical to TRBD1. CDR1 is SGHTA, CDR2 FQGNSA, per germline. V gave up 5 bases and J gave up 6 bases; unmatched junction bases: 5. The CDR3 runs to 14 residues. CDR3: CASSRGQGENTIYF. The CDR3 DNA reads TGTGCCAGCAGCAGGGGACAGGGAGAAAACACCATATATTTT.

The rearrangement links TRBV5-1 to TRBJ2-1, with D perhaps given as TRBD1 or TRBD2 (6 bases each). Trimming shortened V by 5 bases and J by 5 bases, and 14 bases separated the two germline ends. CDR1 is SGHRS and CDR2 is YFSETQ in the germline V gene. The CDR3 consists of 14 residues. DNA for the CDR3: TGCGCCAGCAGTGAGGGGGGCATGGACAATGAGCAGTTCTTC. Its protein product is CASSEGGMDNEQFF. The full variable domain, with the rest looked up from reference TRBV5-1 and TRBJ2-1, is KAGVTQTPRYLIKTRGQQVTLSCSPISGHRSVSWYQQTPGQGLQFLFEYFSETQRNKGNFPGRFSGRQFSNSRSEMNVSTLELGDSALYLCASSEGGMDNEQFFGPGTRLTVL.

The chain couples TRBV7-7 to TRBJ2-3; TRBD2 is a possible D gene (6 bases). CDR1 is SSHAT and CDR2 is FNYEAQ in the germline V gene (reference sequence). This CDR3 region has 13 residues. Trimming removed 5 bases at V and 4 bases at J, with 10 bases between. CDR3 protein: CASSVRLADTQYF. CDR3 DNA sequence: TGTGCCAGCAGCGTCCGACTAGCAGATACGCAGTATTTT.

The V call is TRBV10-3, the J call TRBJ1-1; D gene ambiguous. Germline values: CDR1 ENHRY, CDR2 SYGVKD. The CDR3 spans 14 residues. V shed 0 bases and J shed 1 base, with 6 bases lying between them. The CDR3 DNA is TGTGCCATCAGTGAGTCACGGGGGAACACTGAAGCTTTCTTT. As protein: CAISESRGNTEAFF.

This clonotype was seen a few times. V and J are TRBV5-1 and TRBJ2-1; the match to TRBD2 covers 7 bases. The CDR3 contains 13 residues. Germline lookup yields CDR1 SGHRS and CDR2 YFSETQ. The V segment lost 3 bases and the J segment 5 bases; nucleotides outside the gene matches: 2. The CDR3 DNA reads as TGCGCCAGCAGCTCCGGGACTAACAATGAGCAGTTCTTC. Residues: CASSSGTNNEQFF.

Only a few counts were recorded for this clonotype. The chain is built from TRBV20-1 and TRBJ2-7, with a weak D call TRBD1 (6 bases). V was shortened by 1 base and J by 1 base, with 11 bases between the two germline ends. Germline lookup yields CDR1 DFQATT and CDR2 SNEGSKA (reference sequence). This CDR3 comprises 14 residues. The CDR3 DNA reads as TGCAGTGCTAGAGTCCCTGACAGGTCCTACGAGCAGTACTTC. This translates into CSARVPDRSYEQYF.

The chain uses TRBV7-3 and TRBJ2-2, with D possibly matching TRBD2 (5 bases). The ends were cut back, 5 bases at V and 5 bases at J, with 18 bases in the middle. The CDR3 has 16 residues. The V gene's germline CDR1 is SGHTA and CDR2 FQGTGA. CDR3 nucleotide sequence: TGTGCCAGCAGCCCCCGGCAGTTGGGGAGTACCGGGGAGCTGTTTTTT. Translation gives CASSPRQLGSTGELFF.

This clonotype appeared a few times. This rearrangement joins TRBV2 to TRBJ1-2; 7 nucleotides align to TRBD1. CDR1 SNHLY and CDR2 FYNNEI come from the germline V gene. J gave up 6 bases and V 4 bases, and 8 bases lay outside the gene matches. The CDR3 sequence is 14 residues long. CDR3 nucleotide sequence: TGTGCCAGCAGTGGTCAGACAGGGCTAAATGGCTACACCTTC. Encoded protein: CASSGQTGLNGYTF.

This clonotype was seen at least ten times. The rearrangement joins TRBV10-1 to TRBJ2-7; 10 positions match TRBD2. CDR3 size: 21 residues. From germline, CDR1 is WNHNN and CDR2 SYGVQD (reference sequence). V shed 0 bases and J 5 bases; nucleotides not matched to a gene: 22. In DNA, the CDR3 is TGCGCCAGCAGTGAGTCGAGGGGGCTAGCGGGGGACTATCCGGGGGCCGACGAGCAGTACTTC. Its protein is CASSESRGLAGDYPGADEQYF.

The V and J genes are TRBV6-2 or TRBV6-3 and TRBJ2-7; 8 nucleotides agree with TRBD2. The germline gives CDR1 MNHEY, CDR2 SVGEGT. This CDR3 is 14 amino acids long. After removal of 6 bases from V and 6 bases from J, the junction contained 10 bases not matched to a gene. CDR3 DNA sequence: TGTGCCAGCAGCCTCCGGCGGGGGGATGGCGAGCAGTACTTC. The encoded protein is CASSLRRGDGEQYF.

Only a few counts were recorded for this clonotype. J is TRBJ2-3 and V is TRBV12-3 or TRBV12-4; D call uncertain. The CDR3 contains 12 residues. The V end lost 1 base, the J end lost 3 bases, and 2 bases lay between the germline ends. The CDR3 loop reads CASSLETDTQYF. The CDR3 nucleotides read TGTGCCAGCAGTTTAGAAACAGATACGCAGTATTTT.

This clonotype has at least ten counts. The chain employs TRBV20-1 and TRBJ1-1; D ambiguous. The CDR3 consists of 15 residues. Germline V gene sequence: CDR1 DFQATT, CDR2 SNEGSKA (reference sequence). The ends were cut back, 0 bases at V and 1 base at J, with 12 bases in the middle. The CDR3 bases are TGCAGTGCTAGAGATCGAAGACACCCGAACACTGAAGCTTTCTTT. This encodes CSARDRRHPNTEAFF.